Reported below is one T cell receptor beta chain. Its antigen is as yet unknown. CDR3 length: 15 residues. The ends were cut back, 3 bases at V and 2 bases at J, with 14 bases in the middle. Germline CDR1 reads LNHNV; CDR2 reads YYDKDF (reference sequence). A J-beta primer mix and a sample-barcoded 5' primer were used in a second PCR of about 7 to 12 cycles. TCRdb reprocessed the 5' RACE reads via MiXCR and lists one record per CDR3 protein. The sample consists of about 730,000 distinct CDR3 sequences, approximately 39% of them appearing once. This sample is part of a study of blood T cells in healthy people across ages. Study results and caveats: Estimates drawn from one million T cells were deemed to understate diversity. There was no known CMV status for donors, so expanded clonotype changes were possibly confounded. Naive T cell percentage and TCR beta diversity correlated strongly.

The sample was blood. The chain recombines TRBV15 with TRBJ2-7; the D gene is possibly TRBD1 (7 bases). The source of this sequence is a woman aged 55-69 years in good health. The CDR3 nucleotides are TGTGCCACCAGCAGGACAGGGAGGAGGACCTACGAGCAGTACTTC. It yields the protein CATSRTGRRTYEQYF.